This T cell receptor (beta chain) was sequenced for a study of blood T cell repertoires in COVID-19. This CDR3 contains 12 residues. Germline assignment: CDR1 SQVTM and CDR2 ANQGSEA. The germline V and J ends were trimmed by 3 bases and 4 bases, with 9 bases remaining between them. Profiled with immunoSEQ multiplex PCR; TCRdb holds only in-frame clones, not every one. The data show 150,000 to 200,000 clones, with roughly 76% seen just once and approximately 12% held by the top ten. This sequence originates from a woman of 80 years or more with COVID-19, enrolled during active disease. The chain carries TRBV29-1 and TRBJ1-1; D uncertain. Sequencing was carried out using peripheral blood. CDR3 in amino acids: CSVDVSRTEAFF. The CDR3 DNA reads TGCAGCGTTGATGTCAGTCGCACTGAAGCTTTCTTT.